A single sample is the source of the 16 T cell receptor beta chains below, sequenced in a study of shared clonotypes between healthy human individuals. Clones were read by immunoSEQ multiplex PCR, and TCRdb kept only the in-frame ones, dropping some. The sample yields 650,000 to 750,000 clones, around 72% seen once. Sequencing input: memory CD4+ T cells sorted from blood. Subset noted: CD45RA-negative fraction. The receptors stem from a young woman in good health.

This clone was counted only a few times. This chain links TRBV7-9 with TRBJ2-7; 8 positions match TRBD1. With V trimmed by 6 bases and J by 6 bases, 1 base remained unmatched. CDR3 length equals 11 residues. Germline V gene sequence: CDR1 SEHNR, CDR2 FQNEAQ (reference sequence). The CDR3 is CASSTGGEQYF. In DNA, the CDR3 is TGTGCCAGCAGTACAGGGGGCGAGCAGTACTTC.

This clone was observed a few times. The CDR3 spells CASSIMDRGTYEQYF. Written as DNA, the CDR3 is TGTGCCAGTAGTATTATGGACAGGGGCACCTACGAGCAGTACTTC. The chain recombines TRBV19 with TRBJ2-7; 9 nucleotides align to TRBD1. The CDR3 loop spans 15 amino acids. Trimming at V came to 3 bases and at J to 2 bases, leaving 5 bases not matched to a gene. CDR1 LNHDA and CDR2 SQIVND come from the germline V gene (reference sequence).

J is TRBJ2-7 and V is TRBV2, with 16 bases identical to TRBD2. V shed 9 bases and J 3 bases; nucleotides not matched to a gene: 11. Germline V CDR1 and CDR2: SNHLY, FYNNEI. The length of the CDR3 is 17 residues. CDR3 protein: CARTPVGTSGRGYEQYF. CDR3 nucleotide sequence: TGTGCCAGAACGCCAGTCGGGACTAGCGGGAGGGGCTACGAGCAGTACTTC. The variable domain in full, with the rest retrieved from reference TRBV2 and TRBJ2-7, is EPEVTQTPSHQVTQMGQEVILRCVPISNHLYFYWYRQILGQKVEFLVSFYNNEISEKSEIFDDQFSVERPDGSNFTLKIRSTKLEDSAMYFCARTPVGTSGRGYEQYFGPGTRLTVT.

There are many counts of this clone. The chain combines TRBV21-1 with TRBJ2-7; TRBD1 is taken as the D call from the table, unchecked against the DNA. TRBV21-1 is listed as a pseudogene. The CDR3 has 11 residues. CDR3 sequence (DNA): TGTGCCAGCCTACAGAAGGACGAGCAGTACTTC. It yields the protein CASLQKDEQYF.

The J gene is TRBJ1-2, the V gene TRBV14; 10 nucleotides match TRBD1. CDR3 length: 15 residues. J gave up 2 bases and V 2 bases, and 2 bases lay outside the gene matches. CDR1 is SGHDN and CDR2 is FVKESK in the germline V gene. The CDR3 coding sequence is TGTGCCAGCAGCCAAAGACAGGGGGCGAACTATGGCTACACCTTC. This translates into CASSQRQGANYGYTF.

The chain joins TRBV28 to TRBJ1-1, with TRBD1 matching over 9 bases. The CDR3 covers 15 residues. Germline V lookup: CDR1 MDHEN, CDR2 SYDVKM. V gave up 4 bases and J gave up 4 bases; unmatched junction bases: 7. Written as DNA, the CDR3 is TGTGCCAGCAGTTCCACCGGGACAGGGAGCACTGAAGCTTTCTTT. It encodes CASSSTGTGSTEAFF.

This clone showed up many times. The V gene is TRBV7-6, the J gene TRBJ2-5; possibly TRBD2 for D (6 bases). From germline, CDR1 is SGHVS and CDR2 FNYEAQ. The CDR3 loop spans 15 amino acids. Trimming stripped 1 base from V and 1 base from J, with 10 bases between. The CDR3: CASSLGGTGQETQYF. The CDR3, as DNA: TGTGCCAGCAGCTTAGGAGGGACTGGCCAAGAGACCCAGTACTTC.

V and J are TRBV28 and TRBJ2-7; no clear D. This CDR3 has 14 amino acids. V was trimmed by 7 bases and J by 0 bases, leaving 13 bases between them. Germline V CDR1 and CDR2: MDHEN, SYDVKM. The CDR3 DNA is TGTGCCAGCACCTTGCGACTGCCCTCCTACGAGCAGTACTTC. This gives the protein CASTLRLPSYEQYF.

This chain links TRBV7-9 with TRBJ2-2; D is ambiguous. The length of the CDR3 is 13 residues. The V end lost 5 bases, the J end lost 5 bases, and 9 bases lay between the germline ends. Per germline, CDR1 SEHNR and CDR2 FQNEAQ (reference sequence). CDR3 sequence reads: CASSSLATGELFF. The CDR3 DNA reads TGTGCCAGCAGCAGCCTGGCGACCGGGGAGCTGTTTTTT.

The V and J genes are TRBV5-1 and TRBJ1-2; tentative D call: TRBD1 (6 bases). Between the trimmed V and J ends, which lost 4 bases and 3 bases, there was a span of 13 bases. CDR3 length: 14 amino acids. CDR1 SGHRS and CDR2 YFSETQ come from the germline V gene. CDR3 coding DNA: TGCGCCAGCAGCCCTTCGGACAGTTACTATGGCTACACCTTC. It codes for CASSPSDSYYGYTF.

The chain is built from TRBV5-1 and TRBJ2-3, with unresolved D. Germline CDR1 and CDR2: SGHRS and YFSETQ. The CDR3 is 14 amino acids. The V end was cut by 4 bases, the J end by 2 bases, with 11 bases between. CDR3 in amino acids: CASSPHRNTDTQYF. The DNA for the CDR3 is TGCGCCAGCAGCCCTCACCGAAACACAGATACGCAGTATTTT.

This chain uses TRBV19 with TRBJ2-2; 7 positions match TRBD2. Germline V lookup: CDR1 LNHDA, CDR2 SQIVND (reference sequence). This CDR3 is built from 14 residues. V was clipped by 5 bases and J by 5 bases; unmatched bases: 5. The CDR3 region has the DNA TGTGCCAGTAGTCTCTCGGGAGGAACCGGGGAGCTGTTTTTT. It is translated as CASSLSGGTGELFF.

This rearrangement joins TRBV14 to TRBJ2-7; 11 nucleotides line up with TRBD2. There are 17 residues in the CDR3. V gave up 3 bases and J gave up 5 bases; unmatched junction bases: 12. CDR1 is SGHDN and CDR2 is FVKESK in the germline V gene. The CDR3, as DNA: TGTGCCAGCAGCCATCAACGGGTGATAGCGGGAGGGGACGAGCAGTACTTC. Protein: CASSHQRVIAGGDEQYF.

The chain combines TRBV4-1 with TRBJ2-1; 7 bases are a match to TRBD2. J was trimmed by 4 bases and V by 1 base; bases with no gene match: 10. CDR1 MGHRA and CDR2 YSYEKL come from the germline V gene. This CDR3 has 17 residues. CDR3 loop: CASSQVTGPSGYNEQFF. The CDR3 region has the DNA TGCGCCAGCAGCCAAGTGACCGGGCCTAGCGGTTACAATGAGCAGTTCTTC.

The genes are TRBV7-2 and TRBJ1-5; TRBD1 is a possible D gene (5 bases). V was pared by 3 bases and J by 7 bases, with 13 bases between. Germline V CDR1 and CDR2: SGHTA, FQGNSA. The CDR3 length is 14 residues. The CDR3 DNA sequence: TGTGCCAGCAGCTTTTTCAGGGAAGAACAGCCCCAGCATTTT. Amino acids: CASSFFREEQPQHF.

This clone was counted a single time. An end of the junction does not agree with germline; a read error may underlie this. This chain uses TRBV28 with TRBJ1-2; TRBD1 aligns across 10 bases. This CDR3 has 12 amino acids. The germline V gene encodes CDR1 MDHEN and CDR2 SYDVKM. Here the CDR3 reads CGTGAGRGGYTF. The CDR3 DNA reads TGCGGGACAGGGGCCGGGCGTGGGGGCTACACCTTC.